This T cell receptor beta chain was identified in a study of T cell responses to AZD1222 COVID-19 vaccine. Study-level findings and limits: Spike-wide coverage was observed for vaccine-associated CD4 TCRs, with dominant responses at 160-218 and 743-854. Donors skewed white British and female; clonal diversity was possibly underestimated.

In regard to this clone: Its target is unknown.

Repertoires were generated with immunoSEQ multiplex PCR, while TCRdb's copy carries only in-frame clones and drops some. Of about 150,000 clones in the sample, roughly 92% are singletons; the top ten hold 1.1% to 1.5%. The V end lost 7 bases, the J end lost 5 bases, and 17 bases lay between the germline ends. The CDR3 contains 14 residues. Germline V gives CDR1 LNHDA, CDR2 SQIVND (reference sequence). The gene calls are TRBV19 and TRBJ1-2, with TRBD1 as a possible D gene (6 bases). The sample in question was peripheral blood, obtained on day 0 of AZD1222 vaccination. This receptor was taken from an adult in good health. For the CDR3, the DNA is TGTGCCAGTACCCAGGGGCGGGCAGCGTATGGCTACACCTTC. It is translated as CASTQGRAAYGYTF.